This is a list of T cell receptor beta chains from one sample in a study of T cells in Graves' hyperthyroidism and ophthalmopathy. TCRdb used MiXCR to reprocess the multiplex PCR reads, holding one entry per CDR3 protein. The sample includes some 420,000 distinct CDR3 sequences, approximately 13% of them seen just once. What was sequenced was blood. These receptor sequences come from a woman aged 18-29 years with Graves' hyperthyroidism. The CDR3 runs from the conserved cysteine through the conserved F or W. The D gene is left open where the match is weak. Expanded clones get a size class; other rows say once, few or many, or leave the size out.

cdr3_aa cdr3_nt v_call d_call clone_size j_call
CASSWDRSEQYF TGTGCCAGCAGCTGGGACCGAAGCGAGCAGTACTTC TRBV5-6 - few TRBJ2-7
CATSSGQALGYNEQFF TGTGCCACCAGCAGTGGACAGGCCCTCGGGTACAATGAGCAGTTCTTC TRBV15 TRBD1 few TRBJ2-1
CASSYPTGSVYQYF TGTGCCAGCAGTTACCCGACAGGGTCGGTATATCAGTACTTC TRBV6-6 TRBD1 many TRBJ2-4
CASSRLSGANYGYTF TGTGCCAGCAGTCGACTTTCAGGCGCTAACTATGGCTACACCTTC TRBV6-2/TRBV6-3 - many TRBJ1-2
CASNAGSTDTQYF TGTGCCAGCAACGCAGGGAGCACAGATACGCAGTATTTT TRBV11-2 - many TRBJ2-3
CASSPGRDRGYEQYF TGTGCCAGCAGCCCCGGGCGAGACAGGGGCTACGAGCAGTACTTC TRBV7-2 TRBD1 many TRBJ2-7
CASSGQGNYGYTF TGTGCCAGCAGTGGACAGGGGAATTATGGCTACACCTTC TRBV2 TRBD1 many TRBJ1-2
CASSPDSTSYNEQFF TGTGCCAGCAGCCCGGACTCTACCTCCTACAATGAGCAGTTCTTC TRBV7-3 - many TRBJ2-1
CASSLGEDQPQHF TGTGCCAGCAGCTTGGGTGAAGATCAGCCCCAGCATTTT TRBV7-6 - many TRBJ1-5
CSASPGTSGDAEGINTDTQYF TGCAGTGCCAGTCCCGGGACTAGCGGGGATGCTGAAGGTATCAACACAGATACGCAGTATTTT TRBV20-1 TRBD2 many TRBJ2-3
CAISGDGNQPQHF TGTGCCATCAGTGGGGACGGGAATCAGCCCCAGCATTTT TRBV10-3 - few TRBJ1-5
CASSLAKGELFF TGTGCCAGCAGCTTAGCGAAGGGGGAGCTGTTTTTT TRBV7-2 - many TRBJ2-2
CSARKYNEQFF TGCAGTGCTAGAAAATACAATGAGCAGTTCTTC TRBV20-1 - - TRBJ2-1
CASSDPPDYEQYF TGTGCCAGCAGTGACCCACCTGACTACGAGCAGTACTTC TRBV6-1 - many TRBJ2-7
CASSFGGGEGEKLFF TGCGCCAGCAGCTTCGGAGGGGGCGAGGGGGAAAAACTGTTTTTT TRBV5-1 TRBD1 many TRBJ1-4
CASSLLISGITGELFF TGTGCCAGCAGTTTATTGATATCAGGGATCACCGGGGAGCTGTTTTTT TRBV12-3/TRBV12-4 - few TRBJ2-2
CASSLRRGEFTEAFF TGTGCCAGCAGCCTCCGCCGGGGGGAGTTCACTGAAGCTTTCTTT TRBV7-9 - - TRBJ1-1
CASTKTSGINEQFF TGTGCCAGCACAAAAACTAGCGGGATTAATGAGCAGTTCTTC TRBV2 TRBD2 - TRBJ2-1
CASSLEGYSNTEAFF TGTGCCAGCAGCTTAGAGGGTTACTCGAACACTGAAGCTTTCTTT TRBV11-2 - - TRBJ1-1
CASSQHPGDRGRNEQYF TGTGCCAGCAGCCAACATCCTGGGGACAGGGGGCGAAACGAGCAGTACTTC TRBV3-2 - - TRBJ2-7
CATGGGSGNEKLFF TGTGCCACGGGGGGGGGCAGTGGTAATGAAAAACTGTTTTTT TRBV2 - - TRBJ1-4
CASSLGARTLAGEKYEQYF TGTGCCAGCAGTTTAGGTGCGCGGACTCTAGCGGGAGAGAAGTACGAGCAGTACTTC TRBV12-3/TRBV12-4 TRBD2 many TRBJ2-7
CASSQLLLASGANVLTF TGCGCCAGCAGCCAATTGTTACTAGCTTCTGGGGCCAACGTCCTGACTTTC TRBV4-1 - - TRBJ2-6
CASSGRDRSILNYGYTF TGTGCCAGCAGTGGCCGGGACAGGAGTATCCTTAACTATGGCTACACCTTC TRBV6-4 TRBD1 few TRBJ1-2
CASSLRTGHYSGANVLTF TGTGCCAGCAGTTTACGGACAGGGCATTACTCTGGGGCCAACGTCCTGACTTTC TRBV12-3/TRBV12-4 TRBD1 - TRBJ2-6
CASSELPGRTGRTDTQYF TGTGCCAGCAGTGAACTCCCCGGACGCACCGGAAGGACAGATACGCAGTATTTT TRBV25-1 - few TRBJ2-3
CASSTWTSGFYNEQFF TGTGCCAGCAGCACCTGGACTAGCGGGTTTTACAATGAGCAGTTCTTC TRBV11-2 TRBD2 - TRBJ2-1
CASSLPRASGRTGTQYF TGTGCCAGCAGCCTACCTAGGGCTAGCGGGAGAACAGGTACGCAGTATTTT TRBV27 TRBD2 many TRBJ2-3